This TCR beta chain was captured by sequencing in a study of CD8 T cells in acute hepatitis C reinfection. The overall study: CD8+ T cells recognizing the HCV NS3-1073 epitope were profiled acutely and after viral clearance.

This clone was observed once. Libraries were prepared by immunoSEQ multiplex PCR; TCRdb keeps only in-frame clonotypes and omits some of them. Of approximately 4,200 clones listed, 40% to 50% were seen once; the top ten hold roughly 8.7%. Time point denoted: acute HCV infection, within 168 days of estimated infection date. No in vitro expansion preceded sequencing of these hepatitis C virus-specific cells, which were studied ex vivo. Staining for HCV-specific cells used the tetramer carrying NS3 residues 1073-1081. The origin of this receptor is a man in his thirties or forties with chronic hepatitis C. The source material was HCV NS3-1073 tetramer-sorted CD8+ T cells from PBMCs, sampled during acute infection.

DNA for the CDR3: TGTGCCTCCGTCGCGGGCTCCTACGAGCAGTACTTC. It codes for CASVAGSYEQYF. The chain joins TRBV6-1 to TRBJ2-7; D may be TRBD2 (5 bases). Looked up from germline, CDR1 is MNHNS and CDR2 is SASEGT. This CDR3 is built from 12 residues. Deletions cut 11 bases from V and 0 bases from J, with 11 bases between.